This T cell receptor (beta chain) is from a study of OX40 agonist ivuxolimab in advanced cancers. Study-level points and caveats: CD8+ T cells (on average) carried more expanded clones than CD4+ T cells.

Per the germline V gene, CDR1 is SGHTA and CDR2 is FQGNSA. Between the trimmed V and J ends, which lost 5 bases and 5 bases, there was a span of 24 bases. The CDR3 has 17 amino acids. This table comes from immunoSEQ multiplex PCR, and its TCRdb copy is limited to in-frame clones, with some not included. The sample records 55,000 to 60,000 clones, over 80% being singletons. Of note for this clone: The antigen is undetermined.

V gene TRBV7-2 combines with J gene TRBJ2-5; either TRBD1 or TRBD2 may fit D (7 bases each). This clonotype was sampled from an adult with an advanced solid tumor such as melanoma, head and neck, liver or kidney cancer. This material consisted of CD4+ or CD8+ T cells sorted from blood, taken in a trial of the OX40 agonist ivuxolimab. This CDR3 reads CASSPEQGRGVWETQYF. The CDR3 DNA reads as TGTGCCAGCAGCCCAGAACAGGGGAGGGGAGTATGGGAGACCCAGTACTTC.